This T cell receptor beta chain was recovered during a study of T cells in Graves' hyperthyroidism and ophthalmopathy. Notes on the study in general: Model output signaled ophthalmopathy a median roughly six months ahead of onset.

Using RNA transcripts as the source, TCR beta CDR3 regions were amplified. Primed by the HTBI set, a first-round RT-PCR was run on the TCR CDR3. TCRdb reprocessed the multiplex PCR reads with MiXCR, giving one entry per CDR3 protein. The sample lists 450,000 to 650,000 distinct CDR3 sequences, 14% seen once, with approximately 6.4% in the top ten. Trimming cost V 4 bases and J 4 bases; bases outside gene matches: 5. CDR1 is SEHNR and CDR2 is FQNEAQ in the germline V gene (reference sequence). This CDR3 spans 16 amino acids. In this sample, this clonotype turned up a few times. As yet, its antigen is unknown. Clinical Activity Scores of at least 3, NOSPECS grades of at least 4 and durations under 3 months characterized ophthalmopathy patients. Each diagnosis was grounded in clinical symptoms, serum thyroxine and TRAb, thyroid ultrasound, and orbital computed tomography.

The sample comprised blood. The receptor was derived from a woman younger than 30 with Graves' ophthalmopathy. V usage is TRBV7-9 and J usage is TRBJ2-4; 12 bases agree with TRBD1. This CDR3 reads CASSSRDRGLKNIQYF. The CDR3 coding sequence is TGTGCCAGCAGCTCCAGGGACAGGGGGCTAAAAAACATTCAGTACTTC.